One sample yielded the 21 T cell receptor beta chains listed below, sequenced in a study of T cell repertoires in cytomegalovirus infection. Their recognized antigens are unknown. TCRdb used MiXCR to reprocess the reads, holding one entry per CDR3 protein. The sample includes about 89,000 distinct CDR3 sequences, 29% of them seen just once. Source: CD8+ T cells from cultured PBMCs, taken from culture after CMV antigen stimulation. The receptors derive from a human donor in good health (CMV status not recorded). Some clones in this sample may be carry-over from other donors' samples.

The V and J genes are TRBV10-2 and TRBJ2-3; TRBD2 aligns across 7 bases. The ends lost 3 bases at V and 6 bases at J; junction bases unmatched: 9. Germline V gene lookup returns CDR1 WSHSY and CDR2 SAAADI. The CDR3 consists of 15 residues. The CDR3 region is CASSEVAGVNDTQYF. In DNA, the CDR3 is TGCGCCAGCAGTGAAGTAGCGGGCGTAAATGATACGCAGTATTTT.

This clonotype has just a few counts. The rearrangement uses TRBV11-2 and TRBJ1-5; possibly TRBD1 for D (6 bases). Deletions cut 2 bases from V and 6 bases from J, with 11 bases between. The CDR3 runs 14 residues. Germline V gives CDR1 SGHAT, CDR2 FQNNGV. The CDR3 nucleotides read TGTGCCAGCAGCTTACGCAGGGGAGGTCAGCCCCAGCATTTT. Its translation: CASSLRRGGQPQHF. Based on the CDR3 plus reference TRBV11-2 and TRBJ1-5, the full variable domain is EAGVAQSPRYKIIEKRQSVAFWCNPISGHATLYWYQQILGQGPKLLIQFQNNGVVDDSQLPKDRFSAERLKGVDSTLKIQPAKLEDSAVYLCASSLRRGGQPQHFGDGTRLSIL.

This clonotype has a single count. This chain connects TRBV19 to TRBJ1-5; the D gene is possibly TRBD1 (6 bases). Trimming shortened V by 5 bases and J by 5 bases, and 19 bases separated the two germline ends. CDR1 and CDR2 (germline): LNHDA, SQIVND (reference sequence). The CDR3 runs 16 residues. The DNA of the CDR3 is TGTGCCAGTAGTCATCTCCGCAGGGGTCTGGATCAGCCCCAGCATTTT. This sequence encodes CASSHLRRGLDQPQHF.

The chain combines TRBV2 with TRBJ2-2; TRBD2 might be the D (5 bases). Germline V gene sequence: CDR1 SNHLY, CDR2 FYNNEI. V lost 7 bases and J lost 5, with 14 bases in between. This CDR3 has 14 residues. CDR3 in amino acids: CASISGPGTGELFF. The CDR3 bases are TGTGCCAGCATCTCCGGCCCGGGGACCGGGGAGCTGTTTTTT.

This clonotype was detected many times. The V and J genes are TRBV10-3 and TRBJ2-2; a possible D gene is TRBD1 (6 bases). V lost 5 bases and J lost 5, with 6 bases in between. This CDR3 spans 12 amino acids. Per the germline V gene, CDR1 is ENHRY and CDR2 is SYGVKD. CDR3 DNA: TGTGCCATCAGTACAGGGACCGGGGAGCTGTTTTTT. This codes for CAISTGTGELFF.

This clonotype was seen only once. This chain uses TRBV4-1 with TRBJ2-3; D unresolved. CDR1 and CDR2 from the germline V gene are MGHRA and YSYEKL. CDR3 length equals 14 residues. V lost 6 bases and J lost 7, with 17 bases in between. CDR3 sequence: CASSPEPTINTQYF. The CDR3 DNA reads as TGCGCCAGCAGTCCAGAACCCACAATTAATACGCAGTATTTT.

This chain links TRBV7-9 with TRBJ2-1; the D gene is possibly TRBD2 (5 bases). V was clipped by 7 bases and J by 3 bases, with 19 bases between them. CDR3 length: 16 residues. CDR1 is SEHNR, CDR2 FQNEAQ, per germline (reference sequence). The CDR3 DNA sequence: TGTGCCAGCACCCTCCCCGAGGGAGCCAACTACAATGAGCAGTTCTTC. It specifies CASTLPEGANYNEQFF.

To note about this clonotype: One end of the junction fails to match germline, which may point to a read error. The V and J genes are TRBV7-6 and TRBJ2-1, with TRBD2 as a possible D gene (6 bases). The CDR3 is made up of 15 amino acids. Germline CDR1 is SGHVS and CDR2 is FNYEAQ. The CDR3 coding sequence is TGTGCCGGCAGCCGGGACGGGAGCTCCTACAATGAGCAGTTCTTC. Its protein is CAGSRDGSSYNEQFF.

V and J are TRBV9 and TRBJ1-3; D is ambiguous. There are 10 residues in the CDR3. Trimming removed 8 bases from V and 1 base from J, with 1 base in between. Germline-derived CDR1 and CDR2 are SGDLS and YYNGEE. The CDR3 spells CASSGNTIYF. The CDR3 DNA reads TGTGCCAGTTCTGGAAACACCATATATTTT.

This chain links TRBV12-3 or TRBV12-4 with TRBJ2-7, with 8 positions matching TRBD1. The CDR3 extends over 15 amino acids. The ends lost 1 base at V and 2 bases at J; junction bases unmatched: 4. The CDR3 loop reads CASSLETGVTYEQYF. CDR3 nucleotide sequence: TGTGCCAGCAGTTTAGAGACAGGGGTTACCTACGAGCAGTACTTC.

This clonotype was observed a few times. The V and J genes are TRBV7-6 and TRBJ2-5; 11 bases match TRBD2. The germline V gene encodes CDR1 SGHVS and CDR2 FNYEAQ. This CDR3 has 17 amino acids. J lost 5 bases, V lost 3 bases, and 11 bases had no gene match. CDR3 nucleotides: TGTGCCAGCAGCTTCCCTAGCGGGGGGCCGTCATTTGAGACCCAGTACTTC. It codes for CASSFPSGGPSFETQYF.

This clonotype was detected many times. The CDR3 nucleotides read TGTGCCAGCAGTTTTGACGGACTAGTGCCTGTATCTAGCACAGATACGCAGTATTTT. This encodes CASSFDGLVPVSSTDTQYF. The chain uses TRBV28 and TRBJ2-3; 7 nucleotides line up with TRBD2. Germline V lookup: CDR1 MDHEN, CDR2 SYDVKM. The CDR3 is 19 amino acids. Unmatched junction bases numbered 15, after V lost 3 bases and J lost 0 bases.

This clonotype has just a few counts. The rearrangement links TRBV5-1 to TRBJ2-5; D is perhaps TRBD2 (5 bases). The CDR3 is 14 amino acids. Germline V CDR1 and CDR2: SGHRS, YFSETQ. V was clipped by 0 bases and J by 5 bases, with 11 bases between them. The CDR3 region is CASSLEGVVETQYF. The DNA of the CDR3 is TGCGCCAGCAGCTTGGAGGGAGTTGTGGAGACCCAGTACTTC.

The sample holds a few counts of this clonotype. The DNA of the CDR3 is TGTGCCAGCAGTAGAGGGGATTCACCCCTCCACTTT. Amino acids: CASSRGDSPLHF. V usage is TRBV27 and J usage is TRBJ1-6; D is perhaps TRBD1 (5 bases). This CDR3 contains 12 residues. Trimming removed 5 bases from V and 8 bases from J, with 7 bases in between. Looked up from germline, CDR1 is MNHEY and CDR2 is SMNVEV (reference sequence).

V and J are TRBV5-1 and TRBJ2-1, with 11 bases lining up with TRBD2. V lost 4 bases, J lost 7 bases, and 10 bases stayed unmatched. The CDR3 is 16 residues long. Germline-derived CDR1 and CDR2 are SGHRS and YFSETQ. The chain's CDR3 is CASSPALAGVRNEQFF. In DNA form, the CDR3 reads TGCGCCAGCAGCCCGGCACTAGCGGGGGTACGAAATGAGCAGTTCTTC.

This clonotype was counted a few times. V usage is TRBV9 and J usage is TRBJ2-5; possible D gene TRBD2, 5 bases. The V and J ends lost 4 bases and 2 bases respectively, with 15 bases between them. Per the germline V gene, CDR1 is SGDLS and CDR2 is YYNGEE. The CDR3 covers 15 residues. CDR3: CASSPHGDLQETQYF. CDR3 DNA: TGTGCCAGCAGCCCCCACGGGGATCTACAAGAGACCCAGTACTTC.

The chain employs TRBV2 and TRBJ1-5; D may be TRBD1 (5 bases). Germline-derived CDR1 and CDR2 are SNHLY and FYNNEI. The CDR3 has 15 residues. Trimming shortened V by 7 bases and J by 0 bases, and 13 bases separated the two germline ends. Written as DNA, the CDR3 is TGTGCCAGCACCAAGGACAACGGTAGCAATCAGCCCCAGCATTTT. Protein product: CASTKDNGSNQPQHF.

The chain uses TRBV27 and TRBJ2-2; 9 nucleotides agree with TRBD2. CDR3 length: 15 amino acids. Germline CDR1 reads MNHEY; CDR2 reads SMNVEV (reference sequence). V lost 5 bases to trimming and J lost 3 bases; unmatched junction nucleotides: 4. CDR3: CASSIAGAYTGELFF. CDR3 DNA sequence: TGTGCCAGCAGTATAGCGGGGGCCTACACCGGGGAGCTGTTTTTT.

The chain links TRBV9 to TRBJ1-1; D call uncertain. CDR1 is SGDLS and CDR2 is YYNGEE in the germline V gene. V was trimmed by 4 bases and J by 1 base, leaving 8 bases between them. The CDR3 loop spans 13 amino acids. CDR3 protein: CASSTQANTEAFF. The CDR3 DNA is TGTGCCAGCAGCACCCAGGCGAACACTGAAGCTTTCTTT.

This clonotype was seen a few times. V and J are TRBV11-2 and TRBJ2-7; TRBD1 is a possible D gene (6 bases). The CDR3 has 12 residues. Between the trimmed V and J ends, which lost 5 bases and 4 bases, there was a span of 9 bases. In germline, CDR1 is SGHAT, CDR2 FQNNGV. CDR3 amino acids: CASSTTGYEQYF. The DNA for the CDR3 is TGTGCCAGCAGCACCACAGGGTACGAGCAGTACTTC.

The V gene is TRBV7-9, the J gene TRBJ2-7, with TRBD1 matching over 8 bases. Looked up from germline, CDR1 is SEHNR and CDR2 is FQNEAQ (reference sequence). Unmatched junction bases numbered 7, after V lost 2 bases and J lost 4 bases. This CDR3 contains 15 residues. CDR3 sequence reads: CASSLPRQGRYEQYF. The CDR3 DNA reads TGTGCCAGCAGCTTACCCCGACAGGGGAGGTACGAGCAGTACTTC.